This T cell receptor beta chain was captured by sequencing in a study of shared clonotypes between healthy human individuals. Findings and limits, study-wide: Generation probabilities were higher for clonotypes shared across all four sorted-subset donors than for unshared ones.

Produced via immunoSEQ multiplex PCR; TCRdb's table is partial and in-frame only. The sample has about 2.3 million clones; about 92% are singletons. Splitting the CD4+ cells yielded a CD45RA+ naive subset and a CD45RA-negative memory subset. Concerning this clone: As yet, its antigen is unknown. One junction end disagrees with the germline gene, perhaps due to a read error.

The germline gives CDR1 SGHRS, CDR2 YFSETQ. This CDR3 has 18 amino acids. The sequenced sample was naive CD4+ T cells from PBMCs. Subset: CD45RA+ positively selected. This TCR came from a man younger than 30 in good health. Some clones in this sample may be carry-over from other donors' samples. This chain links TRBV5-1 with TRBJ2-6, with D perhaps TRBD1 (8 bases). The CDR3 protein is CVSSLRTGRVLGANVLTF. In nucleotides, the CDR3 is TGCGTCAGCAGCTTGAGGACAGGGAGGGTTCTTGGGGCCAACGTCCTGACTTTC.